The 3 T cell receptor beta chains below all came from one sample that was sequenced in a study of cytomegalovirus exposure and HLA in healthy donors. The PCR had 60 Vbeta and 13 Jbeta primers. The data were produced by immunoSEQ multiplex PCR, yet TCRdb's version contains in-frame clones alone and is incomplete. The sample lists 150,000 to 200,000 clones; roughly 85% were seen once. The sequenced sample was PBMCs. Every receptor here comes from a man younger than 30 in good health and CMV-seropositive.

This chain uses TRBV9 with TRBJ2-3; 7 bases match TRBD1. CDR3 length: 16 amino acids. Trimming at V came to 4 bases and at J to 1 base, leaving 9 bases not matched to a gene. Germline V gene sequence: CDR1 SGDLS, CDR2 YYNGEE. The CDR3 DNA is TGTGCCAGCAGCCCATCTCGAGGACAGGGCACAGATACGCAGTATTTT. Translation: CASSPSRGQGTDTQYF.

The rearrangement joins TRBV18 to TRBJ2-5, with D maybe TRBD2 (5 bases). The CDR3 totals 16 residues. CDR1 is KGHSH and CDR2 is LQKENI in the germline V gene. V was cut by 3 bases and J by 5 bases, with 19 bases left in between. CDR3 coding DNA: TGTGCCAGCTCACCTTTCGTCGAGGAGGTGGGGGAGACCCAGTACTTC. As protein: CASSPFVEEVGETQYF. The variable domain in full, completed from reference TRBV18 and TRBJ2-5, reads NAGVMQNPRHLVRRRGQEARLRCSPMKGHSHVYWYRQLPEEGLKFMVYLQKENIIDESGMPKERFSAEFPKEGPSILRIQQVVRGDSAAYFCASSPFVEEVGETQYFGPGTRLLVL.

The V and J genes are TRBV19 and TRBJ1-1; TRBD1 matches at 7 bases. Germline V CDR1 and CDR2: LNHDA, SQIVND (reference sequence). CDR3 size: 15 residues. V dropped 7 bases and J dropped 4; count of bases not matched to a gene: 12. CDR3 sequence reads: CASIAQGIIGTEAFF. CDR3 nucleotides: TGTGCCAGTATAGCACAGGGGATAATCGGCACTGAAGCTTTCTTT.